This T cell receptor beta chain was sequenced for a study of regulatory T cells in long-lasting Graves disease. Study summary: Graves' patients, diagnosed recently, had received antithyroid drugs under 3 months.

Germline V gene lookup returns CDR1 SGHVS and CDR2 FQNEAQ. Trimming stripped 5 bases from V and 6 bases from J, with 14 bases between. The CDR3 covers 14 residues. Time point here: newly diagnosed GD, antithyroid drugs for less than 3 months. Construction of the TCR library relied on RNA isolated from PBMCs. Roughly 9.3 milliliters of peripheral blood were taken and placed in EDTA tubes. In its sample, this clonotype was seen many times. Construction of the TCR beta libraries employed iRepertoire HTBI primers in conjunction with Arm-PCR of CDR3 regions. TCRdb re-called the multiplex PCR reads with MiXCR, one entry per CDR3 protein. The profile shows a few hundred thousand distinct CDR3 sequences, 11% to 15% of them singletons. The sample was also reused in another study, on T cells in Graves' hyperthyroidism and ophthalmopathy.

The gene calls are TRBV7-8 and TRBJ1-5; D perhaps matches TRBD1 (6 bases). The receptor comes from a woman in her 50s with Graves disease. The specimen comprised peripheral blood mononuclear cells (PBMCs), sampled at new diagnosis, from a patient treated with antithyroid drugs. The DNA of the CDR3 is TGTGCCAGCAGCATTGACAGGTCTTTTCAGCCCCAGCATTTT. Translating it yields CASSIDRSFQPQHF.